This T cell receptor beta chain emerged from a study of human T cells and chemical hapten exposure. Study-level background: Read at 6 days, the patch tests placed 0.01% DPC on the upper back. Alopecia universalis, totalis or areata was present in patients who were mostly female.

This clonotype was counted between two and nine times. Treatment noted: therapeutic diphenylcyclopropenone sensitization with weekly scalp DPC. Individual cDNA molecules in this library carried unique molecular identifiers. A single record per CDR3 protein comes from TCRdb applying MiXCR to the reads. This table holds a few thousand distinct CDR3 sequences, 55% found once. V was cut by 0 bases and J by 2 bases, with 13 bases left in between. Per germline, CDR1 MNHEY and CDR2 SVGEGT. The CDR3 has 17 residues. The source material was whole blood, sampled before DPC sensitization or 2, 6, or about 24 weeks after (not recorded which). The V gene is TRBV6-2 or TRBV6-3, the J gene TRBJ2-2, with a weak D call TRBD2 (5 bases). The origin of this receptor is an adult with alopecia areata. Some clones in this sample may be carry-over from other donors' samples. This table probably holds off-target reads from a library built for another chain. CDR3 sequence (DNA): TGTGCCAGCAGTTACTCGAGCGGTCCAGTTAACACCGGGGAGCTGTTTTTT. Translating gives CASSYSSGPVNTGELFF.